This TCR beta chain was identified in a study of blood T cells in healthy people across ages. General study results and limits: Observed TCR beta diversity per million T cells went down as age went up. This fall followed a roughly linear course with age.

Using a J-beta primer mix together with a sample-barcoded 5' primer, a second PCR was run for roughly 6 to 12 cycles. TCRdb called the 5' RACE reads again in MiXCR, with one record for every CDR3 protein. The sample includes around 320,000 distinct CDR3 sequences, 25% to 30% of them seen just once. Isolating PBMCs gave at least 7 million of these cells per sample. The V gene lost 5 bases and the J gene lost 12 bases, with 17 bases spanning the gap. CDR3 length equals 13 residues. Looked up from germline, CDR1 is LGHDT and CDR2 is YNNKEL (reference sequence). Concerning this clonotype itself: Its antigen is not identified.

The receptor comes from a woman aged 70-85 years in good health. This chain links TRBV3-1 with TRBJ2-1, with unresolved D. Sample: blood. This chain's CDR3 is CASSLSPAGGQFF. The CDR3 DNA reads TGTGCCAGCAGCTTATCTCCGGCAGGTGGGCAGTTCTTC.